This T cell receptor (beta chain) was documented in a study of cytotoxic CD8 clonotypes in ibrutinib-treated CLL. Looking at the study overall: In all, around 10 patients were relapsed/refractory, approximately 15 were treatment-naive and around 17 were IGHV unmutated. Responses: roughly 25 partial, 2 complete; after median around 70 months, around 15 stayed remitted, some twelve progressed.

Concerning this clone: Antigen specificity is unknown.

CDR3 length equals 10 residues. Per the germline V gene, CDR1 is MDHEN and CDR2 is SYDVKM. The germline V and J ends were trimmed by 6 bases and 7 bases, with 7 bases remaining between them. The study's findings and limits: Clonality was elevated at ibrutinib response and had returned toward baseline at progression. Sampling times differed between sustained-remission and progressing patients.

Sequencing used immunoSEQ multiplex PCR; TCRdb keeps in-frame clones, though not all of them. The table has around 50,000 clones, 50% to 70% seen once; the top ten hold roughly 20%. This receptor was taken from a human donor with chronic lymphocytic leukemia. The chain links TRBV28 to TRBJ2-7; D unclear. The sample in question was PBMCs, obtained after 24 months of ibrutinib treatment. CDR3 loop: CASRSHEQYF. In nucleotides, the CDR3 is TGTGCCAGCAGGAGTCATGAGCAGTACTTC.